The rows below give T cell receptor beta chains drawn from one sample of a study of blood T cell repertoires in COVID-19. Repertoires were generated with immunoSEQ multiplex PCR, while TCRdb's copy carries only in-frame clones and drops some. The profile shows fewer than 300,000 clones, over 70% of them singletons. Sequencing was done on a sample of peripheral blood. These receptors originate from a man older than 75 with acute or convalescent COVID-19. Both conserved end residues are part of each CDR3. Each record gives: V gene, J gene, D gene, clone size, CDR3 protein, CDR3 DNA. The D gene is left open where the match is weak. A clone size is listed for some rows: how often the clone was seen (once, few, many), or a class if it is expanded.

TRBV4-2	TRBJ2-7	TRBD2	-	CASSSEGLAGGIYEQYF	TGTGCCAGCAGCTCAGAGGGACTAGCGGGAGGTATCTACGAGCAGTACTTC
TRBV28	TRBJ2-3	TRBD2	-	CASSFGLAGGLSTDTQYF	TGTGCCAGCAGTTTCGGACTAGCGGGGGGGCTAAGCACAGATACGCAGTATTTT
TRBV5-1	TRBJ2-3	-	-	CASSLGYYDTQYF	TGCGCCAGCAGCTTGGGTTACTATGATACGCAGTATTTT
TRBV13	TRBJ2-3	-	-	CASSFQNRDTDTQYF	TGTGCCAGCAGCTTTCAGAACAGGGACACAGATACGCAGTATTTT
TRBV20-1	TRBJ1-2	TRBD1	-	CSASARGHGYTF	TGCAGTGCTAGTGCGAGGGGGCACGGCTACACCTTC
TRBV5-4	TRBJ2-5	TRBD1	-	CASSARDSQETQYF	TGTGCCAGCAGCGCCCGGGACAGCCAAGAGACCCAGTACTTC
TRBV6-5	TRBJ2-7	TRBD2	-	CASSLTSGSHYEQYF	TGTGCCAGCAGTTTGACTAGCGGGAGTCACTACGAGCAGTACTTC
TRBV12-3/TRBV12-4	TRBJ2-7	-	few	CASTLAGSYEQYF	TGTGCCAGCACTCTGGCGGGGTCCTACGAGCAGTACTTC
TRBV19	TRBJ1-5	TRBD1	-	CASRLGRGHGQPQHF	TGTGCCAGTAGACTCGGCAGGGGGCATGGGCAGCCCCAGCATTTT
TRBV7-9	TRBJ2-5	-	-	CASSLDAAETQYF	TGTGCCAGCAGCTTAGACGCCGCGGAGACCCAGTACTTC
TRBV5-1	TRBJ1-4	-	-	CASSLAGSQINEKLFF	TGCGCCAGCAGCTTGGCCGGGAGTCAGATTAATGAAAAACTGTTTTTT
TRBV6-5	TRBJ1-6	-	-	CASSYGQSDNSPLHF	TGTGCCAGCAGTTACGGCCAGTCTGATAATTCACCCCTCCACTTT
TRBV10-2	TRBJ2-2	TRBD1	-	CASRDRVNTGELFF	TGCGCCAGCAGGGACAGGGTGAACACCGGGGAGCTGTTTTTT
TRBV2	TRBJ2-7	-	-	CASSANRESIYEQYF	TGTGCCAGCAGCGCAAACAGGGAAAGTATCTACGAGCAGTACTTC
TRBV7-2	TRBJ2-1	TRBD2	-	CASSLGSRTSVNEQFF	TGTGCCAGCAGCTTAGGATCGCGGACTAGCGTAAATGAGCAGTTCTTC
TRBV5-1	TRBJ1-1	TRBD1	-	CASSHSGTENTEAFF	TGCGCCAGCAGTCATTCCGGGACAGAGAACACTGAAGCTTTCTTT
TRBV3-1/TRBV3-2	TRBJ1-6	TRBD1	once	CASSHLTGTSWGSPLHF	TGTGCCAGCAGCCACCTGACAGGGACCTCTTGGGGTTCACCCCTCCACTTT
TRBV4-2	TRBJ2-1	TRBD2	-	CASSQQGLAGGNEQFF	TGTGCCAGCAGCCAACAAGGACTAGCGGGAGGAAATGAGCAGTTCTTC
TRBV2	TRBJ1-2	-	-	CATSGAAYGYTF	TGTGCCACCTCTGGGGCAGCCTATGGCTACACCTTC
TRBV21-1	TRBJ1-5	-	-	CASSVTPTGKGCQPQHF	TGTGCCAGCAGCGTCACACCTACAGGGAAAGGGTGTCAGCCCCAGCATTTT
TRBV5-1	TRBJ2-5	-	-	CASSLAGGKETQYF	TGCGCCAGCAGCTTGGCCGGGGGAAAAGAGACCCAGTACTTC
TRBV28	TRBJ2-1	-	-	CAAARYNEQFF	TGTGCCGCGGCCCGTTACAATGAGCAGTTCTTC
TRBV7-9	TRBJ1-5	-	-	CASSTTWQGNQPQHF	TGTGCCAGCAGTACGACGTGGCAGGGGAATCAGCCCCAGCATTTT
TRBV13	TRBJ2-1	-	-	CASSLSGNEQFF	TGTGCCAGCAGCCTTTCCGGCAATGAGCAGTTCTTC
TRBV30	TRBJ1-5	-	-	CAWSLAGDQPQHF	TGTGCCTGGAGTCTGGCAGGGGACCAGCCCCAGCATTTT
TRBV28	TRBJ2-7	-	-	CASSLTGEQYF	TGTGCCAGCAGTTTAACAGGGGAGCAGTACTTC
TRBV9	TRBJ2-5	-	-	CASSVSSVGQETQYF	TGTGCCAGCAGCGTATCCTCGGTCGGCCAAGAGACCCAGTACTTC